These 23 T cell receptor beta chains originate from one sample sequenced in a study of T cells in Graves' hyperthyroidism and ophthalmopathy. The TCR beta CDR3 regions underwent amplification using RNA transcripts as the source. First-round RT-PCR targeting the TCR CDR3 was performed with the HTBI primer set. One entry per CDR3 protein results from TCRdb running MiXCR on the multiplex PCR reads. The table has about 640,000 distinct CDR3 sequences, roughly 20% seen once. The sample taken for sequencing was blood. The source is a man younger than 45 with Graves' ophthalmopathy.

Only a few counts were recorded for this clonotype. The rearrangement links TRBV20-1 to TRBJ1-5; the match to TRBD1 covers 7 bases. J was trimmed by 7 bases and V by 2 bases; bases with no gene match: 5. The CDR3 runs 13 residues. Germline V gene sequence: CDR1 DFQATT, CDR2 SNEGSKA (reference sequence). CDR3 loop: CSARTQGWQPQHF. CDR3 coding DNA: TGCAGTGCTAGAACACAGGGGTGGCAGCCCCAGCATTTT.

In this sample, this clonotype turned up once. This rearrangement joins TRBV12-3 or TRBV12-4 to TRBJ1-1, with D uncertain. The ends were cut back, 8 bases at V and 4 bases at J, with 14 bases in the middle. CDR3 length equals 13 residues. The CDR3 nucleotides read TGTGCCAGCGCCTATTCGAGGAGCACTGAAGCTTTCTTT. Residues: CASAYSRSTEAFF.

The CDR3 reads CASSSRNNEQFF. The CDR3 region has the DNA TGTGCCAGCAGCTCCCGCAACAATGAGCAGTTCTTC. The gene calls are TRBV7-2 and TRBJ2-1; D ambiguous. Trimming stripped 4 bases from V and 5 bases from J, with 6 bases between. This CDR3 has 12 amino acids. Germline-derived CDR1 and CDR2 are SGHTA and FQGNSA.

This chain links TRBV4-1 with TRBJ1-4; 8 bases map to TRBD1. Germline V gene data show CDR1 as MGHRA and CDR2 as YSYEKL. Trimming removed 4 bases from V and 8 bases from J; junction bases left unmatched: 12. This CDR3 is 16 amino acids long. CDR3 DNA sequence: TGCGCCAGCAGCCTTCGGGCGGGACAGGCCACCGAAAAACTGTTTTTT. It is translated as CASSLRAGQATEKLFF.

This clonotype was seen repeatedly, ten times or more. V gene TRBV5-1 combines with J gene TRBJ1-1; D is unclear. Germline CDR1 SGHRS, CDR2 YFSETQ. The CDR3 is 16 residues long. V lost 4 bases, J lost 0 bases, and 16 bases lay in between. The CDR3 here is CASSPLWLDMNTEAFF. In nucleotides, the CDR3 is TGCGCCAGCAGCCCCCTCTGGCTAGACATGAACACTGAAGCTTTCTTT.

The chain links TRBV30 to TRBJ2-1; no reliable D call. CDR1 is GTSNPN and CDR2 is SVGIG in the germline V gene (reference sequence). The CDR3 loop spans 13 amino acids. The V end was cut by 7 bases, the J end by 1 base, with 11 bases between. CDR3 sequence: CASPGESYNEQFF. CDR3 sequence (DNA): TGTGCCTCCCCTGGAGAATCCTACAATGAGCAGTTCTTC. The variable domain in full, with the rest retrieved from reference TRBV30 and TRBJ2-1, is SQTIHQWPATLVQPVGSPLSLECTVEGTSNPNLYWYRQAAGRGLQLLFYSVGIGQISSEVPQNLSASRPQDRQFILSSKKLLLSDSGFYLCASPGESYNEQFFGPGTRLTVL.

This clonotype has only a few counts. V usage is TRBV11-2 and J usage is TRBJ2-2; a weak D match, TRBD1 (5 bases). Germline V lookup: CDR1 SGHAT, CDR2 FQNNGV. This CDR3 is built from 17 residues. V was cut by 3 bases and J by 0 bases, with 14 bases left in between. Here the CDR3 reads CASSFPPDRPNTGELFF. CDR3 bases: TGTGCCAGCAGCTTCCCTCCTGACAGACCGAACACCGGGGAGCTGTTTTTT.

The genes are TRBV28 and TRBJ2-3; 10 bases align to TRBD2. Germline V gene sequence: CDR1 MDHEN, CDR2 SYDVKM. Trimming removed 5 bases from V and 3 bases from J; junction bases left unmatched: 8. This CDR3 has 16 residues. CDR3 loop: CASSPISGRVTDTQYF. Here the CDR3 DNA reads TGTGCCAGCAGTCCGATAAGCGGGAGGGTGACAGATACGCAGTATTTT.

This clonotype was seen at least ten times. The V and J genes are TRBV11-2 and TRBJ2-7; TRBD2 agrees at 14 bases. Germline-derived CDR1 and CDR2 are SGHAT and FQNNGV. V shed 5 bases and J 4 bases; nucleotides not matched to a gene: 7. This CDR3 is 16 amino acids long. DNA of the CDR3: TGTGCCAGCAGCCCTCGACTAGCGGGAGGGCCGTACGAGCAGTACTTC. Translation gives CASSPRLAGGPYEQYF.

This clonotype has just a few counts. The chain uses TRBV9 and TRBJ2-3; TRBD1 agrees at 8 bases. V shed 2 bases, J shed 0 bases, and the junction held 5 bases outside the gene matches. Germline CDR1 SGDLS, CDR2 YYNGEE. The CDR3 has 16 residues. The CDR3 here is CASSVTGVTSTDTQYF. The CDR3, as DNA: TGTGCCAGCAGCGTGACAGGGGTGACCAGCACAGATACGCAGTATTTT.

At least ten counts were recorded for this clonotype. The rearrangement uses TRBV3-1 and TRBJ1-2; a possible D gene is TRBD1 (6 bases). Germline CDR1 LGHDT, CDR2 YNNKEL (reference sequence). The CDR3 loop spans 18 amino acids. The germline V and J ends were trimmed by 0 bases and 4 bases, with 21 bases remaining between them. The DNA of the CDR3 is TGTGCCAGCAGCCAAGATCTAGGACAGTCATTCGGCGGCTATGGCTACACCTTC. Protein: CASSQDLGQSFGGYGYTF. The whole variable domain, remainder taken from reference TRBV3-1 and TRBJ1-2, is DTAVSQTPKYLVTQMGNDKSIKCEQNLGHDTMYWYKQDSKKFLKIMFSYNNKELIINETVPNRFSPKSPDKAHLNLHINSLELGDSAVYFCASSQDLGQSFGGYGYTFGSGTRLTVV.

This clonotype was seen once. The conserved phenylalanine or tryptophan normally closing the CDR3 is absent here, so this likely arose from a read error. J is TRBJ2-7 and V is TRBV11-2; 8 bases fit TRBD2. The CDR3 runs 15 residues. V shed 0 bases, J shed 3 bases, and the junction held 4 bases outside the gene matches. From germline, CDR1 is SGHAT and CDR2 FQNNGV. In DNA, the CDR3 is TGTGCCAGCAGCTTAGAAGCGGGAGAGCACTACGAGCAGTACTCC. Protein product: CASSLEAGEHYEQYS.

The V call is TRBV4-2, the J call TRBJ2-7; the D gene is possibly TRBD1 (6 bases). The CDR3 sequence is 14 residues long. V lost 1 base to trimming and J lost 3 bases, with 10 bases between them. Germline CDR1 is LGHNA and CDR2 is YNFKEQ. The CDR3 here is CASSQAGANYEQYF. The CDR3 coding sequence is TGTGCCAGCAGCCAAGCAGGGGCCAACTACGAGCAGTACTTC.

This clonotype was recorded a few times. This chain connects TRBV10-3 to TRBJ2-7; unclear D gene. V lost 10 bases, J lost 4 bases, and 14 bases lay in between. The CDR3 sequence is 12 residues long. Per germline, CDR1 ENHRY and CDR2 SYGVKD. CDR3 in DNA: TGTGCCACCGGGCCCTCCAGTTACGAGCAGTACTTC. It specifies CATGPSSYEQYF.

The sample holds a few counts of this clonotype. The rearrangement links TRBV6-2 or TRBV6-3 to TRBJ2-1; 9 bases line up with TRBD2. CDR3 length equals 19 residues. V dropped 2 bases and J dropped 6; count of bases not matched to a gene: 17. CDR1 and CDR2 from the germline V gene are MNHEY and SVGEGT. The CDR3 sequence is CASSYPTGTSRQGGNEQFF. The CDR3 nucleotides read TGTGCCAGCAGTTACCCGACGGGGACTAGCAGACAAGGGGGCAATGAGCAGTTCTTC.

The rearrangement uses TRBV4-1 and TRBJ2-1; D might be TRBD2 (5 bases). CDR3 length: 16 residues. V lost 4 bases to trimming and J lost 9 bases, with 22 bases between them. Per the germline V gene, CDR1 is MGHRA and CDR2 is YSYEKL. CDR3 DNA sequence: TGCGCCAGCAGCCTTTCAGCGGTGGGGAAAGACGGTGAGCAGTTCTTC. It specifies CASSLSAVGKDGEQFF.

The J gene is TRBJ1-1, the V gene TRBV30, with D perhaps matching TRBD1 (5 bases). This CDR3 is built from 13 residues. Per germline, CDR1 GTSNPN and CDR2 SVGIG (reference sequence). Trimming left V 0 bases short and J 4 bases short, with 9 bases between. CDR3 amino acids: CAWSVMGRTEAFF. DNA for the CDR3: TGTGCCTGGAGTGTAATGGGGCGCACTGAAGCTTTCTTT. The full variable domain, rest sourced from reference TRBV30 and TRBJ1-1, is SQTIHQWPATLVQPVGSPLSLECTVEGTSNPNLYWYRQAAGRGLQLLFYSVGIGQISSEVPQNLSASRPQDRQFILSSKKLLLSDSGFYLCAWSVMGRTEAFFGQGTRLTVV.

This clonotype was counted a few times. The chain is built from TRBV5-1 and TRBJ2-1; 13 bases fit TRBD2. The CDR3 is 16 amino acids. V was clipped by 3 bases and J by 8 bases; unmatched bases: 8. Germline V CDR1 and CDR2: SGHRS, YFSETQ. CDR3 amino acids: CASSSPGLAGIDEQFF. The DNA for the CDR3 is TGCGCCAGCAGCTCCCCGGGACTAGCGGGAATCGATGAGCAGTTCTTC. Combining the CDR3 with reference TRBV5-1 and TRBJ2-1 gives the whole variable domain KAGVTQTPRYLIKTRGQQVTLSCSPISGHRSVSWYQQTPGQGLQFLFEYFSETQRNKGNFPGRFSGRQFSNSRSEMNVSTLELGDSALYLCASSSPGLAGIDEQFFGPGTRLTVL.

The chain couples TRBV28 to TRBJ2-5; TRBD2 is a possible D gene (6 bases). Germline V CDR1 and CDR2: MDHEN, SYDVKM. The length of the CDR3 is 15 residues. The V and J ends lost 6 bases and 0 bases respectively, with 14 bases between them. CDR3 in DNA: TGTGCCAGCAGGGCGGGGACCGCGAACCAAGAGACCCAGTACTTC. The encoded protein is CASRAGTANQETQYF.

CDR3 bases: TGTGCCAGCAGTTTACCCACAGCGCTAGCCAAAAACATTCAGTACTTC. Translating gives CASSLPTALAKNIQYF. This chain connects TRBV28 to TRBJ2-4; no clear D gene. CDR1 and CDR2 from the germline V gene are MDHEN and SYDVKM. The CDR3 totals 16 residues. V was clipped by 2 bases and J by 0 bases, with 11 bases between them. Full variable domain (outside the CDR3, taken from reference TRBV28 and TRBJ2-4): DVKVTQSSRYLVKRTGEKVFLECVQDMDHENMFWYRQDPGLGLRLIYFSYDVKMKEKGDIPEGYSVSREKKERFSLILESASTNQTSMYLCASSLPTALAKNIQYFGAGTRLSVL.

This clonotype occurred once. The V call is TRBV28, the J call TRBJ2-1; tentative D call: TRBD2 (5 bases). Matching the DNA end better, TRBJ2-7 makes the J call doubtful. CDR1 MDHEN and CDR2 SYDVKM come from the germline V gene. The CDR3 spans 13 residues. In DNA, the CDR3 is TGTGCCAGCATCCAGCCCCCGGGAAATGAGCAGTACTTC. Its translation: CASIQPPGNEQYF.

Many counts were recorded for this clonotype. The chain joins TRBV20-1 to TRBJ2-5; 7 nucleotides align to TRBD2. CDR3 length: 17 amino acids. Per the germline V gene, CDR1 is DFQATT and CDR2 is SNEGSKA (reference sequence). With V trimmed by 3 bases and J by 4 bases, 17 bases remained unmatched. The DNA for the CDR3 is TGCAGTGCTAGGTCCCCGGGGGAGGGAGATCCCCCAGAGACCCAGTACTTC. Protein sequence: CSARSPGEGDPPETQYF.

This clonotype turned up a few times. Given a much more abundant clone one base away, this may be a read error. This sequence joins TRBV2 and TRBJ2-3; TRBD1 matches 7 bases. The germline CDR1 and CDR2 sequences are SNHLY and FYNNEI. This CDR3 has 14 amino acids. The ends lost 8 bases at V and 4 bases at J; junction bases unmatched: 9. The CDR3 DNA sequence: TGTGCCAGCCAGAGACAGGGATCCGCAGATACGCAGTATTTT. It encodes CASQRQGSADTQYF.